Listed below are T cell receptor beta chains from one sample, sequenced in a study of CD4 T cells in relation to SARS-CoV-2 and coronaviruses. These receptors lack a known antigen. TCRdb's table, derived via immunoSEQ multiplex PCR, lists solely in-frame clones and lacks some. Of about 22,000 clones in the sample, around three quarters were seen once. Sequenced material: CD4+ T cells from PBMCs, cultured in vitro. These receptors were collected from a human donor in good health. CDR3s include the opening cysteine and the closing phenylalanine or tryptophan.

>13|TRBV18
CASSRTGGGELFF
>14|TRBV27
CASMAWLDTGELFF
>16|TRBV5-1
CASSLVFSDGANVLTF
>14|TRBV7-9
CASSLGAPTDTQYF
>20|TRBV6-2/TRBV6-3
CASSSPKGLSTISSGNTIYF
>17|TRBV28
CASSFTRGGSISNEQFF
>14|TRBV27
CASSLQGARNEQYF
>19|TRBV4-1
CASSPPKDRQGAIDQPQHF
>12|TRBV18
CATRISAGELFF
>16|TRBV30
CAWPLLGGRAGDTQYF
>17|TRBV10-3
CAISESLQGPNTGELFF
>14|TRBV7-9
CASSSQQVNYGYTF
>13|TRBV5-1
CASSFTGGTEAFF
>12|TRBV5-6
CASSFFVDGYTF
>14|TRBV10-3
CAIRPGTGYTEAFF
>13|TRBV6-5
CASSTTVAETQYF
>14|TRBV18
CASSPTGVQETQYF
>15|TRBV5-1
CASSAAGGRNTEAFF
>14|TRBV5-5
CASSSSSGANVLTF
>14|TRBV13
CASSAGRPNYGYTF
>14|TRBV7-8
CASSLADGNSPLHF
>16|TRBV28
CASSLSRSSYNSPLHF
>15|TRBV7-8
CASSGGQGITGELFF
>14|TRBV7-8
CASSLQGEVSPLHF
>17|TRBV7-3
CASSSGRLHDPYNEQFF
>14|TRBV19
CASSKPTSWETQYF
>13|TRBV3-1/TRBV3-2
CASSPAANYGYTF
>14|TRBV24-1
CATSGGTQAYEQYF
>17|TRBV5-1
CASSLWGTSGSYNEQFF
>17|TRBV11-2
CASSLDAGDDSYEKLFF
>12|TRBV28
CASSLRIQPQHF
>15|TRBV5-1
CASSLGSSIESGYTF
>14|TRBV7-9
CASSPGTGNYEQYF
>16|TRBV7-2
CASSLGASGYTDTQYF
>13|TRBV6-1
CASSEYTNYGYTF
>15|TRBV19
CASSIGRGTSDEQFF
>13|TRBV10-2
CASSDAINEKLFF
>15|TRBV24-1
CATSDGPENTGELFF
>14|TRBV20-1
CSASSGASDTEAFF
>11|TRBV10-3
CAISWRDTQYF
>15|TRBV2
CASREGTAGGTEAFF
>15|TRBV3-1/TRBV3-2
CASSQNSGPSGGYTF
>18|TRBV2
CASSAIPGLAGTKETQYF
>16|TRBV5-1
CASSSGGGEKPNEQFF
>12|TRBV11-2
CASSVNGYEQYF
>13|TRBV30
CAWSQGGNEKLFF
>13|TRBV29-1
CSVGRGLGETQYF
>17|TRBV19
CASSIPFAGTVLNEQFF
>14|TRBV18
CASSPSQGNYGYTF
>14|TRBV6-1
CASSDDGAWQPQHF